One sample yielded the 19 T cell receptor beta chains listed below, sequenced in a study of cytomegalovirus exposure and HLA in healthy donors. The PCR employed 60 Vbeta primers together with 13 Jbeta primers. The data were produced by immunoSEQ multiplex PCR, yet TCRdb's version contains in-frame clones alone and is incomplete. The sample lists 100,000 or so clones, over 80% occurring once. The material sequenced was PBMCs. These receptors were obtained from a man under 40 in good health and CMV-seropositive.

The J gene is TRBJ1-4, the V gene TRBV29-1, with TRBD1 matching over 7 bases. J lost 3 bases, V lost 7 bases, and 5 bases had no gene match. The CDR3 totals 13 residues. The germline V gene has CDR1 SQVTM and CDR2 ANQGSEA. CDR3 protein: CSARTGSNEKLFF. DNA of the CDR3: TGCAGCGCAAGGACAGGATCTAATGAAAAACTGTTTTTT.

Only a few counts were recorded for this clone. The J gene is TRBJ1-1, the V gene TRBV6-1; tentative D call: TRBD1 (5 bases). Germline assignment: CDR1 MNHNS and CDR2 SASEGT. Deletions cut 5 bases from V and 4 bases from J, with 11 bases between. The CDR3 runs to 13 residues. CDR3 nucleotides: TGTGCCAGCAGTCCGCAGGGAGGCACTGAAGCTTTCTTT. Protein: CASSPQGGTEAFF.

The chain couples TRBV6-1 to TRBJ2-3, with 12 bases aligning to TRBD1. The CDR3 covers 15 residues. Germline V CDR1 and CDR2: MNHNS, SASEGT. V lost 4 bases and J lost 11; bases outside the gene matches: 10. The CDR3 bases are TGTGCCAGCAGTGTCCGGGACAGGGGGCGCGAAGGGCAGTATTTT. It codes for CASSVRDRGREGQYF.

The rearrangement joins TRBV5-6 to TRBJ2-1, with no clear D. CDR1 is SGHDT, CDR2 YYEEEE, per germline. This CDR3 contains 12 residues. Deletions cut 4 bases from V and 3 bases from J, with 5 bases between. The chain's CDR3 is CASSPGYNEQFF. The DNA for the CDR3 is TGTGCCAGCAGCCCGGGCTACAATGAGCAGTTCTTC.

The count of this clone is one. The chain carries TRBV29-1 and TRBJ2-3; 15 bases map to TRBD2. The CDR3 extends over 17 amino acids. V lost 5 bases, J lost 0 bases, and 6 bases stayed unmatched. Germline V gene data show CDR1 as SQVTM and CDR2 as ANQGSEA. The CDR3 region is CSVTGLAGGRSTDTQYF. Here the CDR3 DNA reads TGCAGCGTTACCGGACTAGCGGGGGGGCGGAGCACAGATACGCAGTATTTT.

The rearrangement links TRBV10-2 to TRBJ1-5; D not certain. CDR1 and CDR2 (germline): WSHSY, SAAADI. Trimming took off 2 bases at V and 3 bases at J, with 11 bases between the two ends. CDR3 size: 15 residues. For the CDR3, the DNA is TGCGCCAGCAGTGAGCTTGGCCGGGACAATCAGCCCCAGCATTTT. This encodes CASSELGRDNQPQHF.

This rearrangement joins TRBV6-4 to TRBJ1-5, with 8 bases identical to TRBD1. The germline V gene encodes CDR1 MRHNA and CDR2 SNTAGT. The CDR3 loop spans 14 amino acids. With V trimmed by 6 bases and J by 6 bases, 7 bases remained unmatched. The CDR3 loop is CASSEAGGGQPQHF. In DNA, the CDR3 is TGTGCCAGCAGCGAGGCAGGGGGCGGTCAGCCCCAGCATTTT.

V and J are TRBV7-2 and TRBJ2-5; 8 positions agree with TRBD1. This CDR3 contains 14 residues. The germline CDR1 and CDR2 sequences are SGHTA and FQGNSA. V shed 4 bases and J 4 bases; nucleotides not matched to a gene: 5. CDR3 region: CASSYQGARETQYF. The CDR3 coding sequence is TGTGCCAGCAGCTACCAGGGGGCAAGAGAGACCCAGTACTTC.

The V gene is TRBV5-4, the J gene TRBJ2-2; TRBD1 aligns across 7 bases. The CDR3 spans 15 residues. Per the germline V gene, CDR1 is SGHNT and CDR2 is YYREEE (reference sequence). V lost 4 bases and J lost 0; bases outside the gene matches: 3. The CDR3 DNA follows: TGTGCCAGCAGCATAGACAGGGCGAACACCGGGGAGCTGTTTTTT. This codes for CASSIDRANTGELFF.

This clone was recorded only once. J is TRBJ1-1 and V is TRBV11-1; tentatively, D is TRBD1 (6 bases). Trimming removed 1 base at V and 4 bases at J, with 10 bases between. The CDR3 loop spans 14 amino acids. Germline V gene lookup returns CDR1 SGHAT and CDR2 FQDESV (reference sequence). This CDR3 is CASSLVQGSTEAFF. The DNA for the CDR3 is TGTGCCAGCAGCTTAGTTCAGGGGAGCACTGAAGCTTTCTTT.

The table lists this clone with a count of one. The chain recombines TRBV13 with TRBJ2-3; D not certain. The V end was cut by 5 bases, the J end by 1 base, with 13 bases between. The germline V gene encodes CDR1 PRHDT and CDR2 FYEKMQ (reference sequence). The CDR3 runs 15 residues. CDR3: CASSLPPPRTDTQYF. The CDR3 DNA is TGTGCCAGCAGCCTTCCCCCTCCCCGCACAGATACGCAGTATTTT. The entire variable domain, with the rest obtained from reference TRBV13 and TRBJ2-3, is as follows: AAGVIQSPRHLIKEKRETATLKCYPIPRHDTVYWYQQGPGQDPQFLISFYEKMQSDKGSIPDRFSAQQFSDYHSELNMSSLELGDSALYFCASSLPPPRTDTQYFGPGTRLTVL.

V is TRBV18 and J is TRBJ2-7, with 7 bases aligning to TRBD2. The CDR3 extends over 16 amino acids. Germline V CDR1 and CDR2: KGHSH, LQKENI. V shed 1 base and J 2 bases; nucleotides not matched to a gene: 8. The CDR3 spells CASSPLGRGLPYEQYF. CDR3 sequence (DNA): TGTGCCAGCTCACCACTGGGGAGGGGCCTCCCCTACGAGCAGTACTTC.

The CDR3 loop reads CATSGWRSTNEKLFF. The CDR3 nucleotides are TGTGCCACCAGCGGGTGGAGGTCAACTAATGAAAAACTGTTTTTT. This rearrangement joins TRBV15 to TRBJ1-4; D gene ambiguous. Per the germline V gene, CDR1 is LNHNV and CDR2 is YYDKDF (reference sequence). V was cut by 5 bases and J by 0 bases, with 10 bases left in between. This CDR3 is 15 amino acids long.

The chain recombines TRBV5-1 with TRBJ1-1; 8 bases line up with TRBD1. Germline V gene lookup returns CDR1 SGHRS and CDR2 YFSETQ. The CDR3 is 15 amino acids. The J segment lost 6 bases and the V segment lost 3 bases, leaving 10 bases of the junction unmatched. CDR3 sequence: CASSYMDRVGSEAFF. CDR3 nucleotides: TGCGCCAGCAGCTACATGGACAGGGTTGGGTCTGAAGCTTTCTTT.

CDR3 sequence: CASSGLAVQETQYF. For the CDR3, the DNA is TGTGCCAGCAGCGGACTAGCTGTCCAAGAGACCCAGTACTTC. This chain links TRBV2 with TRBJ2-5, with TRBD2 identical over 8 bases. Germline trimming cut 6 bases from V and 1 base from J; bases unmatched to any gene: 4. Per the germline V gene, CDR1 is SNHLY and CDR2 is FYNNEI. The CDR3 is 14 residues long.

V is TRBV5-1 and J is TRBJ1-6, with 7 bases aligning to TRBD1. Losses at the gene ends were 2 bases for V and 6 bases for J; bases not matched to a gene: 8. This CDR3 is built from 16 residues. Germline CDR1 reads SGHRS; CDR2 reads YFSETQ. The CDR3 DNA reads as TGCGCCAGCAGCTTAATGGGGCGGGACAGTAATTCACCCCTCCACTTT. This gives the protein CASSLMGRDSNSPLHF. Full variable domain (outside the CDR3, taken from reference TRBV5-1 and TRBJ1-6): KAGVTQTPRYLIKTRGQQVTLSCSPISGHRSVSWYQQTPGQGLQFLFEYFSETQRNKGNFPGRFSGRQFSNSRSEMNVSTLELGDSALYLCASSLMGRDSNSPLHFGNGTRLTVT.

V gene TRBV4-3 combines with J gene TRBJ1-1, with TRBD1 matching over 7 bases. J gave up 11 bases and V 0 bases, and 12 bases lay outside the gene matches. Looked up from germline, CDR1 is LGHNA and CDR2 is YSLEER. The CDR3 covers 15 residues. CDR3 sequence (DNA): TGCGCCAGCAGCCAAGATGCAGGGGGTTTAAGGGAGGCTTTCTTT. This codes for CASSQDAGGLREAFF.

The chain uses TRBV12-5 and TRBJ1-1; unclear D gene. CDR3 length equals 11 residues. Per the germline V gene, CDR1 is LGHNT and CDR2 is FRNRAP. Trimming took off 0 bases at V and 7 bases at J, with 3 bases between the two ends. The CDR3 DNA is TGTGCTAGTGGTTTGGTCTATGAAGCTTTCTTT. Amino acid sequence: CASGLVYEAFF.

This chain links TRBV2 with TRBJ2-3, with a tentative D call TRBD2 (5 bases). Germline values: CDR1 SNHLY, CDR2 FYNNEI. V lost 5 bases and J lost 6, with 15 bases in between. This CDR3 has 14 amino acids. The CDR3, as DNA: TGTGCCAGCAGTCGACCCCGGGAACCGGATACGCAGTATTTT. Its translation is CASSRPREPDTQYF.